The 4 T cell receptor beta chains reported below all come from one sample, sequenced in a study of T-cell reconstitution after alpha-beta-depleted transplantation in children. It was with unique molecular identifiers that the TCRbeta library was prepared. MiXCR was run by TCRdb on the PCR reads, yielding one entry per CDR3 protein. This repertoire shows about 110,000 distinct CDR3 sequences, under 13% found once; its top ten account for under 35%. The specimen comprised PBMCs, sampled before TCRalphabeta/CD19-depleted stem cell transplant. These receptor sequences come from a boy aged 2-9 years with acute lymphoblastic leukemia, due to receive a stem cell transplant.

This clonotype was picked up a small number of times. The chain uses TRBV12-3 or TRBV12-4 and TRBJ2-5; D remains unclear. The V and J ends lost 3 bases and 5 bases respectively, with 13 bases between them. The CDR3 spans 14 residues. This CDR3 is CASSLRQPGETQYF. DNA for the CDR3: TGTGCCAGCAGTTTGAGGCAGCCCGGGGAGACCCAGTACTTC.

This clonotype was found a few times. V gene TRBV20-1 combines with J gene TRBJ2-7; 10 bases align to TRBD2. Germline CDR1 and CDR2: DFQATT and SNEGSKA (reference sequence). The trim removed 4 bases at V and 4 bases at J, leaving 4 bases unmatched. This CDR3 is built from 13 residues. CDR3 coding DNA: TGCAGTGCTATGGATAGCGGGAGGTACGAGCAGTACTTC. This codes for CSAMDSGRYEQYF.

This clonotype was counted between two and nine times. This chain connects TRBV6-5 to TRBJ2-7; 8 nucleotides match TRBD2. The CDR3 runs to 15 residues. The J segment lost 4 bases and the V segment lost 6 bases, leaving 11 bases of the junction unmatched. The germline CDR1 and CDR2 sequences are MNHEY and SVGAGI. The CDR3 is CASRTLAGGRYEQYF. The CDR3 DNA reads TGTGCCAGCAGAACTTTGGCGGGAGGAAGATACGAGCAGTACTTC.

There are a few counts of this clonotype. A single base separates this from a much larger clone, so it may be a read error. This chain links TRBV12-3 or TRBV12-4 with TRBJ2-1; 8 positions match TRBD2. The CDR3 is 19 amino acids. The CDR3 coding sequence is TGTGCCATCAGTTTCCGCCTAGCGGGTGTTACCCTCGACCCCGGTGAGCAGTTCTTC. Its translation is CAISFRLAGVTLDPGEQFF.